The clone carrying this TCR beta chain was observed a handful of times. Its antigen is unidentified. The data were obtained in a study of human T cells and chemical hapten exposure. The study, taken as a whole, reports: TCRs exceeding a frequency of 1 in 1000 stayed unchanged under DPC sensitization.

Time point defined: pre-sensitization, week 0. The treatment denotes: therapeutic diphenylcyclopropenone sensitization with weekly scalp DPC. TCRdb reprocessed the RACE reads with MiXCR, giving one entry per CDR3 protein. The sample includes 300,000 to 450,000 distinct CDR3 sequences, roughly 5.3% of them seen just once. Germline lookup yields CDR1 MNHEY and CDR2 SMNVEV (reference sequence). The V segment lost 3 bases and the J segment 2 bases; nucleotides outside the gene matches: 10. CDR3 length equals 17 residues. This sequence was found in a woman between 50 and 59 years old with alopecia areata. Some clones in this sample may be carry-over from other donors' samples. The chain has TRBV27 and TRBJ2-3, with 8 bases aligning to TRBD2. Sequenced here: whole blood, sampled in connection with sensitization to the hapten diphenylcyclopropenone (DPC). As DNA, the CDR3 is TGTGCCAGCAGTTTGTTATCTCCGGGAGGGGCCACAGATACGCAGTATTTT. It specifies CASSLLSPGGATDTQYF.